This record concerns one T cell receptor (beta chain) sequence. This CDR3 has 13 amino acids. Germline V gene lookup returns CDR1 SGHTS and CDR2 YDEGEE. V gave up 0 bases and J gave up 6 bases, with 9 bases separating them. Sequenced by immunoSEQ multiplex PCR; TCRdb stores in-frame clones only, minus some. The data contain 35,000 to 45,000 clones, roughly 78% of them seen just once; the ten biggest clones take up roughly 5.7%. The sort gate was single viable CD3+CD4+CD8-CD45RO+ cells for memory CD4+ T cells. This sample was included in a study of memory CD4+ T cells and cytomegalovirus serostatus. This receptor was obtained from an adult in good health and CMV-seropositive. Sequencing used memory CD4+ T cells from blood. The chain recombines TRBV5-8 with TRBJ2-5; D may correspond to TRBD1 or TRBD2 (5 bases each). CDR3: CASSLAGRKTQYF. CDR3 nucleotide sequence: TGTGCCAGCAGCTTGGCGGGGCGGAAGACCCAGTACTTC.